A selection of T cell receptor beta chains follows, all from one sample in a study of CD8 T cells in Susac syndrome. In TCRdb, the immunoSEQ multiplex PCR reads were re-called with MiXCR into one record per CDR3 protein. The sample records under 200,000 distinct CDR3 sequences, around nine tenths being singletons. Sequencing used CD4+ T cells from PBMCs. The receptors stem from a human donor with Susac syndrome. Each CDR3 is given with its conserved first and last residue. The order of the fields is V gene, clone size, J gene, CDR3 protein. Size values are once, few and many counts, or a class for expanded clones, and some rows have none.

V gene: TRBV5-1
clone size: .
J gene: TRBJ2-7
CDR3 protein: CASSENSGRAGYEQYF

V gene: TRBV29-1
clone size: .
J gene: TRBJ2-7
CDR3 protein: CSAAGGSYEQYF

V gene: TRBV5-1
clone size: .
J gene: TRBJ2-5
CDR3 protein: CASSLDFLSSETQYF

V gene: TRBV4-1
clone size: .
J gene: TRBJ2-1
CDR3 protein: CASSHRTRTHEQFF

V gene: TRBV5-1
clone size: .
J gene: TRBJ1-1
CDR3 protein: CASSWGTFSNTEAFF

V gene: TRBV28
clone size: .
J gene: TRBJ1-2
CDR3 protein: CASSWGADGYTF

V gene: TRBV28
clone size: .
J gene: TRBJ2-6
CDR3 protein: CASTPTGGANVLTF

V gene: TRBV5-4
clone size: .
J gene: TRBJ2-7
CDR3 protein: CASSLVSSYEQYF

V gene: TRBV4-1
clone size: few
J gene: TRBJ2-1
CDR3 protein: CASSPSGSSYNEQFF

V gene: TRBV2
clone size: .
J gene: TRBJ2-7
CDR3 protein: CASRPGQGINEQYF

V gene: TRBV19
clone size: once
J gene: TRBJ1-1
CDR3 protein: CATRNLNTEAFF

V gene: TRBV28
clone size: once
J gene: TRBJ2-7
CDR3 protein: CASSWDSITYEQYF

V gene: TRBV7-2
clone size: .
J gene: TRBJ2-5
CDR3 protein: CASSSRGTIQETQYF

V gene: TRBV4-1
clone size: .
J gene: TRBJ2-7
CDR3 protein: CASSQDQKLQVGEQYF

V gene: TRBV7-7
clone size: .
J gene: TRBJ1-5
CDR3 protein: CASSLGWRDQPQHF

V gene: TRBV4-2
clone size: .
J gene: TRBJ2-3
CDR3 protein: CASSQVQGLAGDGVDTQYF

V gene: TRBV19
clone size: .
J gene: TRBJ1-2
CDR3 protein: CASSISGQPQRQGGYTF

V gene: TRBV6-5
clone size: .
J gene: TRBJ1-4
CDR3 protein: CASSYSPLRGLDEKLFF

V gene: TRBV29-1
clone size: .
J gene: TRBJ2-3
CDR3 protein: CSVDDDYPDTQYF

V gene: TRBV5-1
clone size: .
J gene: TRBJ2-5
CDR3 protein: CASSPGGQETQYF

V gene: TRBV30
clone size: .
J gene: TRBJ2-1
CDR3 protein: CAWRTPGLAAINEQFF

V gene: TRBV20-1
clone size: .
J gene: TRBJ2-7
CDR3 protein: CSARPGTGIFYEQYF

V gene: TRBV19
clone size: .
J gene: TRBJ1-1
CDR3 protein: CASSIRARLSEAFF

V gene: TRBV7-2
clone size: .
J gene: TRBJ2-6
CDR3 protein: CASSLQGVGANVLTF

V gene: TRBV20-1
clone size: .
J gene: TRBJ2-1
CDR3 protein: CSAQGGSYNEQFF

V gene: TRBV9
clone size: .
J gene: TRBJ2-5
CDR3 protein: CASSVGAREGETQYF

V gene: TRBV20-1
clone size: few
J gene: TRBJ2-1
CDR3 protein: CSARDTRPGNEQFF

V gene: TRBV30
clone size: .
J gene: TRBJ1-2
CDR3 protein: CAWSVRVMAGNYGYTF

V gene: TRBV30
clone size: .
J gene: TRBJ2-7
CDR3 protein: CASSGRDYEQYF

V gene: TRBV12-3/TRBV12-4
clone size: .
J gene: TRBJ1-2
CDR3 protein: CASSPGTGSYGYTF

V gene: TRBV7-9
clone size: .
J gene: TRBJ1-4
CDR3 protein: CASSLGAGGDEKLFF

V gene: TRBV5-1
clone size: .
J gene: TRBJ1-1
CDR3 protein: CASSLDSWGTEAFF

V gene: TRBV6-2/TRBV6-3
clone size: .
J gene: TRBJ2-4
CDR3 protein: CASRRTSGSYSF

V gene: TRBV6-1
clone size: .
J gene: TRBJ1-5
CDR3 protein: CATTGGNQPQHF

V gene: TRBV3-1
clone size: .
J gene: TRBJ2-3
CDR3 protein: CASSPPGLAGGKDTQYF

V gene: TRBV6-6
clone size: .
J gene: TRBJ2-7
CDR3 protein: CASSYLAETYEQYF

V gene: TRBV19
clone size: once
J gene: TRBJ2-5
CDR3 protein: CASSIGPKETQYF

V gene: TRBV15
clone size: .
J gene: TRBJ2-1
CDR3 protein: CATSSGAPGDEQFF

V gene: TRBV4-1
clone size: .
J gene: TRBJ2-4
CDR3 protein: CASSQDTEALAKNIQYF

V gene: TRBV13
clone size: once
J gene: TRBJ2-3
CDR3 protein: CASSSSGRSGRTDTQYF

V gene: TRBV7-3
clone size: .
J gene: TRBJ2-5
CDR3 protein: CASSLLQETQYF

V gene: TRBV18
clone size: .
J gene: TRBJ2-1
CDR3 protein: CASSPKDRDMDEQFF

V gene: TRBV27
clone size: .
J gene: TRBJ1-4
CDR3 protein: CASRLQGSNEKLFF

V gene: TRBV5-1
clone size: .
J gene: TRBJ2-7
CDR3 protein: CASSLQDSYEQYF

V gene: TRBV18
clone size: .
J gene: TRBJ1-1
CDR3 protein: CASSLPNGGGTEAFF

V gene: TRBV6-6
clone size: .
J gene: TRBJ2-5
CDR3 protein: CASSLQSGQAQYF

V gene: TRBV6-5
clone size: .
J gene: TRBJ1-1
CDR3 protein: CASSYRNTEAFF

V gene: TRBV18
clone size: .
J gene: TRBJ1-1
CDR3 protein: CASSRVGNLNTEAFF

V gene: TRBV5-1
clone size: .
J gene: TRBJ1-1
CDR3 protein: CASSGGQGLPVTFF

V gene: TRBV5-1
clone size: .
J gene: TRBJ1-1
CDR3 protein: CASKWVWMNTEAFF

V gene: TRBV5-1
clone size: .
J gene: TRBJ2-3
CDR3 protein: CASSLDRGLGTDTQYF

V gene: TRBV6-5
clone size: .
J gene: TRBJ1-2
CDR3 protein: CASSYSNSGTVNYGYTF

V gene: TRBV4-1
clone size: .
J gene: TRBJ2-5
CDR3 protein: CASSAGTSLETQYF